The rows below give T cell receptor beta chains drawn from one sample of a study of T cell repertoires in aging, cancer and after chemotherapy. One entry per CDR3 protein results from TCRdb running MiXCR on the multiplex PCR reads. This sample carries 3,000 or so distinct CDR3 sequences, 45% of them seen once, and the ten largest clones take approximately 35%. The material sequenced was blood. The receptor set was obtained from a human donor with a blood cancer. CDR3s include the opening cysteine and the closing phenylalanine or tryptophan. Each record gives: CDR3 DNA, CDR3 protein, V gene, J gene, D gene, clone size. A D gene is named only where the DNA matches it firmly. Expanded clones are given a class, and other clones once, few, many or no size at all.

TGTGTCAGCAGTCAACTAGCGGGAGCGGGCGAGCAGTACTTC	CVSSQLAGAGEQYF	TRBV6-1	TRBJ2-7	TRBD2	NA
TGCAGCGTCGAGTACACTGAAGCTTTCTTT	CSVEYTEAFF	TRBV29-1	TRBJ1-1	NA	NA
TGTGCCAGCAGTTCGGATAGCTCCTACAATGAGCAGTTCTTC	CASSSDSSYNEQFF	TRBV6-6	TRBJ2-1	NA	NA
TGTGCCTGGAGCGCCGCTTGGGGCAGCTCTGGAAACACCATATATTTT	CAWSAAWGSSGNTIYF	TRBV30	TRBJ1-3	NA	NA
TGTGCCAGCAGTTACTCATCTAGCAATCAGCCCCAGCATTTT	CASSYSSSNQPQHF	TRBV6-6	TRBJ1-5	NA	few
TGTGACTGGAGTGGGGGCTTCCCAGATACGCAGTATTTT	CDWSGGFPDTQYF	TRBV30	TRBJ2-3	NA	NA
TGCAGCGGAGATCTTTGGGCCACAGATACGCAGTATTTT	CSGDLWATDTQYF	TRBV29-1	TRBJ2-3	NA	large
TGTGCCAGCAGCTTGGTTGGACTAGCGGGGGCCGGGGAGCTGTTTTTT	CASSLVGLAGAGELFF	TRBV5-4	TRBJ2-2	TRBD2	few
TGCAGTTACCTAAGGAACACTGAAGCTTTCTTT	CSYLRNTEAFF	TRBV29-1	TRBJ1-1	NA	once
TGTGCCAGCTCACAGCTCGGGACTAGCGGACCCTACAATGAGCAGTTCTTC	CASSQLGTSGPYNEQFF	TRBV18	TRBJ2-1	TRBD2	few
TGTGCCAGCAGTGCCTTACAGGGTCGAGAGACCCAGTACTTC	CASSALQGRETQYF	TRBV6-1	TRBJ2-5	NA	few
TGTGCCAGTAGTATCCCAGGAGAATCCTACGAGCAGTACTTC	CASSIPGESYEQYF	TRBV19	TRBJ2-7	NA	NA
TGTGCCAGCAGCTTAGTTTCCTACGAGCAGTACTTC	CASSLVSYEQYF	TRBV7-2	TRBJ2-7	NA	NA
TGTGCCAGCAGCGCTGAGGGGGGCTATTACAATGAGCAGTTCTTC	CASSAEGGYYNEQFF	TRBV9	TRBJ2-1	NA	NA
TGTGCCAGCAGCTCGGACCGAAGCACAGATACGCAGTATTTT	CASSSDRSTDTQYF	TRBV5-6	TRBJ2-3	NA	few
TGTGCCAGTAGTTCGACTAGCGGGGAACAAGAGACCCAGTACTTC	CASSSTSGEQETQYF	TRBV19	TRBJ2-5	TRBD2	NA
TGTGCCACTCAACAGCAAACTTCTGGAAACACCATATATTTT	CATQQQTSGNTIYF	TRBV19	TRBJ1-3	NA	NA
TGCAGCGTTGGACAGACTCCGAACACCGGGGAGCTGTTTTTT	CSVGQTPNTGELFF	TRBV29-1	TRBJ2-2	NA	large
TGTGCCAGCAGCTTCGGACAGGGGGCCCCCTACGAGCAGTACTTC	CASSFGQGAPYEQYF	TRBV5-4	TRBJ2-7	TRBD1	few
TGTGCCACCACTAGCGGGGTTCGAGATACGCAGTATTTT	CATTSGVRDTQYF	TRBV15	TRBJ2-3	TRBD2	medium-sized
TGTGCCAGCAGGAGGACAGGGGGCGACGAGCAGTACTTC	CASRRTGGDEQYF	TRBV27	TRBJ2-7	TRBD1	few
TGCAGTGCTAGAGATCCAGCGGGGAACACAGATACGCAGTATTTT	CSARDPAGNTDTQYF	TRBV20-1	TRBJ2-3	TRBD2	NA